These T cell receptor beta chains were read from a single sample in a study of shared clonotypes between healthy human individuals. Method: immunoSEQ multiplex PCR; TCRdb's copy keeps in-frame clones and lacks some. The table has over a million clones, roughly 97% seen once. Input material: naive CD4+ T cells sorted from blood. Source of these receptors: a man between 25 and 39 years old in good health. The CDR3 runs from the conserved cysteine through the conserved F or W. A D gene is named only where the DNA matches it firmly. Clone size is not always given. Where it is, it says once, few, many or a class for expanded clones.

.	15	TRBJ1-4	.	TRBV27	CASYSPRVGDEKLFF	TGTGCCAGCTATTCTCCCCGGGTGGGAGATGAAAAACTGTTTTTT
once	14	TRBJ1-3	.	TRBV6-5	CASSYSAGGNTIYF	TGTGCCAGCAGTTACTCTGCCGGCGGAAACACCATATATTTT
.	17	TRBJ2-4	.	TRBV4-2	CASSLKEGWVGGNIQYF	TGTGCCAGCAGCCTTAAAGAGGGGTGGGTCGGTGGAAACATTCAGTACTTC
.	16	TRBJ1-3	.	TRBV4-1	CASSHNKGVGGNTIYF	TGCGCCAGCAGCCACAATAAGGGGGTTGGTGGAAACACCATATATTTT
.	15	TRBJ2-1	TRBD2	TRBV7-9	CASSFTSGGYNEQFF	TGTGCCAGCAGCTTCACTAGCGGGGGGTACAATGAGCAGTTCTTC
once	16	TRBJ1-2	.	TRBV6-6	CASSYSALGGDDGYTF	TGTGCCAGCAGTTACTCCGCGCTAGGGGGTGACGATGGCTACACCTTC
once	15	TRBJ2-7	.	TRBV28	CASRFSGLDSYEQYF	TGTGCCAGCAGATTCAGCGGGCTGGACTCCTACGAGCAGTACTTC
.	13	TRBJ2-3	.	TRBV28	CASSPPVTDTQYF	TGTGCCAGCTCCCCCCCGGTCACAGATACGCAGTATTTT
.	12	TRBJ2-7	.	TRBV10-3	CAISSDLGEQYF	TGTGCCATCAGTTCCGATCTTGGAGAGCAGTACTTC
.	15	TRBJ2-1	.	TRBV7-9	CASSLERAGPRPQFF	TGTGCCAGCAGCTTAGAACGGGCTGGCCCCCGTCCTCAGTTCTTC
.	17	TRBJ2-4	.	TRBV11-2	CASSVGRRQIAKNIQYF	TGTGCCAGCAGCGTAGGGCGACGACAGATAGCCAAAAACATTCAGTACTTC
.	15	TRBJ2-5	TRBD2	TRBV7-2	CASSLPLAVQETQYF	TGTGCCAGCAGCTTACCACTAGCGGTTCAAGAGACCCAGTACTTC
.	15	TRBJ2-3	.	TRBV27	CASSFGSRGTDTQYF	TGTGCCAGCAGTTTTGGCTCCAGAGGCACAGATACGCAGTATTTT
.	14	TRBJ1-2	TRBD1	TRBV7-2	CASSPDRGRDGYTF	TGTGCCAGCAGCCCCGACAGGGGGAGAGATGGCTACACCTTC
.	11	TRBJ2-7	.	TRBV28	CASSLGEEQYF	TGTGCCAGCAGTTTAGGCGAAGAGCAGTACTTC
.	13	TRBJ1-1	TRBD1	TRBV6-1	CASSEEQGAGAFF	TGTGCCAGCAGTGAGGAACAGGGGGCAGGGGCTTTCTTT
.	16	TRBJ2-1	TRBD2	TRBV9	CASSPWTSGTYNEQFF	TGTGCCAGCAGCCCCTGGACTAGCGGAACTTACAATGAGCAGTTCTTC
.	17	TRBJ2-1	TRBD2	TRBV7-9	CASSLVAGLAFYNEQFF	TGTGCCAGCAGCTTAGTAGCGGGACTAGCTTTCTACAATGAGCAGTTCTTC
.	14	TRBJ2-5	.	TRBV6-1	CASSEPSLGQTQYF	TGTGCCAGCAGTGAACCCAGTCTCGGGCAGACCCAGTACTTC
.	13	TRBJ1-4	TRBD1	TRBV7-3	CASSLGTGGKLFF	TGTGCCAGCAGCTTGGGGACAGGAGGAAAACTGTTTTTT
.	14	TRBJ2-7	.	TRBV19	CASSIVAGKYEQYF	TGTGCCAGTAGTATAGTGGCAGGAAAATACGAGCAGTACTTC
.	15	TRBJ2-7	.	TRBV7-9	CASSPFGTQSYEQYF	TGTGCCAGCAGCCCGTTCGGGACTCAGTCCTACGAGCAGTACTTC
.	11	TRBJ2-7	.	TRBV2	CASTRLYEQYF	TGTGCCAGCACGCGACTCTACGAGCAGTACTTC
.	15	TRBJ2-1	TRBD2	TRBV5-1	CASTELAGGYNEQFF	TGCGCCAGCACCGAACTAGCGGGAGGCTACAATGAGCAGTTCTTC
.	15	TRBJ2-1	TRBD1	TRBV5-1	CASSSQGGSYNEQFF	TGCGCCAGCAGCTCACAGGGGGGCTCCTACAATGAGCAGTTCTTC
.	10	TRBJ2-1	.	TRBV20-1	CSARQYEQFF	TGCAGTGCTAGACAATATGAGCAGTTCTTC
.	14	TRBJ2-1	.	TRBV7-8	CASSSGARYNEQFF	TGTGCCAGCAGCTCGGGGGCGCGATACAATGAGCAGTTCTTC
.	15	TRBJ2-3	TRBD1	TRBV27	CASRSTGVRPDTQYF	TGTGCCAGCAGATCTACAGGGGTGCGCCCAGATACGCAGTATTTT
.	17	TRBJ1-2	.	TRBV9	CASSVGALDGRRHGYTF	TGTGCCAGCAGCGTAGGTGCCCTTGACGGACGGCGCCATGGCTACACCTTC
.	12	TRBJ2-1	.	TRBV25-1	CASSDLVNEQFF	TGTGCCAGCAGTGATCTCGTAAATGAGCAGTTCTTC
once	16	TRBJ2-7	.	TRBV11-3	CASSRSSGQFGGEQYF	TGTGCCAGCAGCCGCTCCTCGGGGCAGTTTGGCGGCGAGCAGTACTTC
.	16	TRBJ2-1	TRBD2	TRBV7-3	CASSLLAESSYNEQFF	TGTGCCAGCAGCTTACTAGCGGAGAGCTCCTACAATGAGCAGTTCTTC
.	15	TRBJ1-1	TRBD1	TRBV18	CASSLRTGPNTEAFF	TGTGCCAGCTCACTGAGGACAGGCCCGAACACTGAAGCTTTCTTT
.	15	TRBJ2-7	.	TRBV6-5	CASGTPGPPDWEQYF	TGTGCCAGCGGAACACCAGGTCCCCCCGATTGGGAGCAGTACTTC
.	13	TRBJ2-3	.	TRBV18	CASSPGGRDTQYF	TGTGCCAGCTCACCTGGGGGACGCGATACGCAGTATTTT
few	15	TRBJ1-2	.	TRBV11-2	CASSSLRQASYGYTF	TGTGCCAGCAGCTCCCTTAGACAGGCGTCCTATGGCTACACCTTC